The rows below give T cell receptor beta chains drawn from one sample of a study of blood T cell repertoires in COVID-19. The table came from immunoSEQ multiplex PCR; TCRdb's copy has only in-frame clones and leaves some out. The sample shows roughly 280,000 clones, almost 90% of them seen only once. Sequences were obtained from peripheral blood. Receptors originate from a woman aged 30 to 39 with COVID-19, enrolled during active disease. Both conserved end residues are part of each CDR3. The D gene is left open where the match is weak. A clone size is listed for some rows: how often the clone was seen (once, few, many), or a class if it is expanded.

j_call clone_size v_call d_call cdr3_nt cdr3_aa
TRBJ1-6 - TRBV14 - TGTGCCAGCAGCCAAGATATCCGTTACTCGCCCCTCCACTTT CASSQDIRYSPLHF
TRBJ1-2 - TRBV6-5 - TGTGCCAGCAGTTACTCTCAAGCGGGGTCAGGCTACACCTTC CASSYSQAGSGYTF
TRBJ1-5 few TRBV3-1/TRBV3-2 - TGTGCCAGCAGCATTAACAGGGCTTTCGGTCAGCCCCAGCATTTT CASSINRAFGQPQHF
TRBJ2-3 - TRBV28 - TGTGCCAGCAGTTTAATGGGGGCCAATACGCAGTATTTT CASSLMGANTQYF
TRBJ1-3 - TRBV4-3 - TGCGCCAGCAGCCAAGATCCGGGGGGCTCTGGAAACACCATATATTTT CASSQDPGGSGNTIYF
TRBJ1-3 - TRBV4-2 - TGTGCCAGCAGCCAATCAGGGGCTGGAAACACCATATATTTT CASSQSGAGNTIYF
TRBJ2-5 - TRBV24-1 TRBD2 TGTGCCACCAGTGATCGGACTAGCGGGGGCGGCGAGACCCAGTACTTC CATSDRTSGGGETQYF
TRBJ2-5 - TRBV3-1/TRBV3-2 TRBD2 TGTGCCAGCAGCCAAGTCGGGGCGGGAGGGCCTGAGACCCAGTACTTC CASSQVGAGGPETQYF
TRBJ1-5 - TRBV4-1 - TGCGCCAGCAGCCAAGACCCCGGTAGAAATCAGCCCCAGCATTTT CASSQDPGRNQPQHF
TRBJ1-2 - TRBV19 - TGTGCCAGTGGGGCCCTTGGAGGCTACACCTTC CASGALGGYTF
TRBJ2-5 - TRBV6-1 - TGTGCCAGCAGTGACAGGGACAATGGGGCCCAGTACTTC CASSDRDNGAQYF
TRBJ2-3 - TRBV5-1 - TGCGCCAGCAGCTTGGCACTCAGCACAGATACGCAGTATTTT CASSLALSTDTQYF
TRBJ2-7 - TRBV2 TRBD1 TGTGCCAGCAGTCGGGACAGGGATCAGTACGAGCAGTACTTC CASSRDRDQYEQYF
TRBJ2-1 - TRBV29-1 TRBD2 TGCAGCGCGGGGACCGGGACTAGCGGGAGGGGTCAGCAGTTCTTC CSAGTGTSGRGQQFF
TRBJ1-5 - TRBV7-9 TRBD1 TGTGCCAGCAGCTTAGTGGGGACAGGGGTTGGCAATCAGCCCCAGCATTTT CASSLVGTGVGNQPQHF
TRBJ2-3 - TRBV19 TRBD1 TGTGCCAGTAGTCCGACAGGGACCCCAGATACGCAGTATTTT CASSPTGTPDTQYF
TRBJ2-7 - TRBV11-2 TRBD1 TGTGCCAGCAGCTCGGGACAGTACGAGCAGTACTTC CASSSGQYEQYF
TRBJ2-1 - TRBV5-1 - TGCGCCAGCACTCCGGGAGAGGCATCCTACAATGAGCAGTTCTTC CASTPGEASYNEQFF
TRBJ2-1 - TRBV5-1 TRBD2 TGCGCCAGCAGCTGGAGCGAGCGGGGCAATGAGCAGTTCTTC CASSWSERGNEQFF
TRBJ2-1 once TRBV30 TRBD2 TGTGCCTGGAGACTAGCGAGCTCCTACAATGAGCAGTTCTTC CAWRLASSYNEQFF
TRBJ1-4 - TRBV24-1 - TGTGCTGTCGGAGTCGGGGAAAAACTGTTTTTT CAVGVGEKLFF
TRBJ2-1 - TRBV10-3 - TGTGCCATCCGCGGACAGTACAATGAGCAGTTCTTC CAIRGQYNEQFF
TRBJ2-3 once TRBV9 TRBD2 TGTGCCAGCAGCGTGGGATATTGGCGGGAGGACACAGATACGCAGTATTTT CASSVGYWREDTDTQYF
TRBJ2-7 - TRBV6-5 TRBD2 TGTGCCAGCAGTTCGAGCGGGAGCCACGAGCAGTACTTC CASSSSGSHEQYF
TRBJ2-3 - TRBV2 TRBD2 TGTGCCAGCAGTGAAGCGCTTCGGGGGTCTGCGGGAGGGACAGATACGCAGTATTTT CASSEALRGSAGGTDTQYF
TRBJ2-1 - TRBV9 TRBD2 TGTGCCAGCAGCGTAGTCCAGGGCGCGGGAGGGTACAATGAGCAGTTCTTC CASSVVQGAGGYNEQFF
TRBJ2-7 - TRBV4-1 TRBD2 TGCGCCAGCAGCCAGGCGAGCGGGGACTACGAGCAGTACTTC CASSQASGDYEQYF
TRBJ1-2 - TRBV18 - TGTGCCAGCTCCGGACAGAGCTATGGCTACACCTTC CASSGQSYGYTF
TRBJ2-7 - TRBV7-2 - TGTGCCAGCAGCTGGCCCTCTAGGCGCGAGCAGTACTTC CASSWPSRREQYF
TRBJ1-1 - TRBV5-1 - TGCGCCAGCAGGCGGGGGTACACTGAAGCTTTCTTT CASRRGYTEAFF
TRBJ1-6 - TRBV9 - TGTGCCAGCAGCAACAGGGTTTCGAGCTATAATTCACCCCTCCACTTT CASSNRVSSYNSPLHF
TRBJ1-1 - TRBV10-1 TRBD1 TGCGCCAGCAGGCCGGGACAGGGGAACACTGAAGCTTTCTTT CASRPGQGNTEAFF
TRBJ1-2 few TRBV5-1 - TGCGCCAGCAGCCTAGGGACAACCAACTATGGCTACACCTTC CASSLGTTNYGYTF
TRBJ1-4 few TRBV29-1 TRBD1 TGCAGCGTGGAAGACAGGGGGCGCAGAGAAAAACTGTTTTTT CSVEDRGRREKLFF
TRBJ2-7 - TRBV2 TRBD1 TGTGCCAGCAGGGCTAGTGGGACAGGGCGCGACGAGCAGTACTTC CASRASGTGRDEQYF
TRBJ1-4 - TRBV5-6 TRBD1 TGTGCCAGCAGCTACACAGGGGGGGCACAGGAAAAACTGTTTTTT CASSYTGGAQEKLFF
TRBJ2-1 - TRBV18 - TGTGCCAGCTCACCAACAGAAGGTGAGCAGTTCTTC CASSPTEGEQFF
TRBJ1-6 - TRBV7-2 TRBD1 TGTGCCAGCAGCTTAGTACAGGGGCCCCTCCACTTT CASSLVQGPLHF
TRBJ1-5 - TRBV5-8 - TGTGCCAGCAGCTCCGGTTGGGCTAGCAATCAGCCCCAGCATTTT CASSSGWASNQPQHF
TRBJ1-2 once TRBV9 TRBD1 TGTGCCAGCAGCTCCGGGACAGGGGGGATCTATGGCTACACCTTC CASSSGTGGIYGYTF
TRBJ1-2 - TRBV7-9 - TGTGCCAGCAGCTTAGTACCGGGGAGTGGTGGCTACACCTTC CASSLVPGSGGYTF
TRBJ1-1 - TRBV5-4 TRBD1 TGTGCCAGCAGCTCAGGGGGCACGGACACTGAAGCTTTCTTT CASSSGGTDTEAFF
TRBJ2-7 - TRBV7-7 TRBD2 TGTGCTAGCAGCTTAGGGGTAGCGGGAGTCTACGAGCAGTACTTC CASSLGVAGVYEQYF
TRBJ2-7 - TRBV29-1 TRBD1 TGCAGCGTGGGGACAGGGGATAAGGAGCACGAGCAGTACTTC CSVGTGDKEHEQYF
TRBJ1-1 - TRBV20-1 TRBD1 TGCAGTGCTCGTGCGAGGTTCCGGGACAGGGGGCAGAACACTGAAGCTTTCTTT CSARARFRDRGQNTEAFF
TRBJ1-4 - TRBV28 - TGTGCCAGCAGGCCCCAGGAGGGGGGGAATGAAAAACTGTTTTTT CASRPQEGGNEKLFF
TRBJ2-7 few TRBV7-9 - TGTGCCAGCAGCCCATCCGAGCGGGTTCTTGACGAGCAGTACTTC CASSPSERVLDEQYF
TRBJ2-7 - TRBV6-5 TRBD1 TGTGCCAGCAGTTACGAACCGGGACAGGGCATCTACGAGCAGTACTTC CASSYEPGQGIYEQYF
TRBJ2-7 - TRBV28 TRBD1 TGTGCCAGCAGTCCTCTGGACAGGGGCCTCTCCTACGAGCAGTACTTC CASSPLDRGLSYEQYF
TRBJ1-4 once TRBV19 - TGTGCCAGTAGTATTTTACTTAATGAAAAACTGTTTTTT CASSILLNEKLFF
TRBJ1-3 - TRBV30 TRBD1 TGTGCCTGGGACAACTTCGACAGGGCGTCTGGAAACACCATATATTTT CAWDNFDRASGNTIYF
TRBJ1-2 - TRBV19 - TGTGCCAGTGGGTCAGGCTATGGCTACACCTTC CASGSGYGYTF
TRBJ1-2 - TRBV6-5 TRBD1 TGTGCCAGCAGCAGGACAGGGGGTGGCTACACCTTC CASSRTGGGYTF
TRBJ2-7 - TRBV3-1/TRBV3-2 - TGTGCCAGCAGCCCCACCCGGGTCGGAGTCCACGAGCAGTACTTC CASSPTRVGVHEQYF
TRBJ2-2 - TRBV15 - TGTGCCACCAGCCGTCTAGGGGTAACGAACACCGGGGAGCTGTTTTTT CATSRLGVTNTGELFF